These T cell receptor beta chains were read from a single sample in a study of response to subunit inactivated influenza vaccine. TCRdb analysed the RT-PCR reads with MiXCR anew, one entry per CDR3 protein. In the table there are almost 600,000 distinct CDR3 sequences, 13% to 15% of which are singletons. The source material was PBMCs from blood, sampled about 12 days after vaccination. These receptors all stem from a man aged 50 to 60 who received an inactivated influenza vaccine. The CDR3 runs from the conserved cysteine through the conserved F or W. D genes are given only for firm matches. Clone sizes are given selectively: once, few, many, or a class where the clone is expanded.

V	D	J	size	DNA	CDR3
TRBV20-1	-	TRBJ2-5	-	TGCAGTGCTAGCCGCACTCTTTCCTTGAAGACCCAGTACTTC	CSASRTLSLKTQYF
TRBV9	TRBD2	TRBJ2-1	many	TGTGCCAGCAGCGTAGGACTAGCAGAGTACAATGAGCAGTTCTTC	CASSVGLAEYNEQFF
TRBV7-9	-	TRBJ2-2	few	TGTGCCAGCAGCTTAGCCGGGAGTTCCACCGGGGAGCTGTTTTTT	CASSLAGSSTGELFF
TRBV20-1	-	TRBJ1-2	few	TGCAGTGCTAGAGATTTCGGCAGAGACTATGGCTACACCTTC	CSARDFGRDYGYTF
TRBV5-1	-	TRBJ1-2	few	TGCGCCAGCAGCTCCAACAACGGACTGGGACGGGATGGCTACACCTTC	CASSSNNGLGRDGYTF
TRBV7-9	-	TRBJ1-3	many	TGTGCCAGCAGCTTAGGACTCGGAGTTACTGGAAACACCATATATTTT	CASSLGLGVTGNTIYF
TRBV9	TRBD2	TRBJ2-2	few	TGTGCCAGCAGCGTAGGTCCTCTAGCGGGAGGGCCCGGGGAGCTGTTTTTT	CASSVGPLAGGPGELFF
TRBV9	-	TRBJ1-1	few	TGTGCCAGCAGCTTGGGGGACAACAGGAACACTGAAGCTTTCTTT	CASSLGDNRNTEAFF
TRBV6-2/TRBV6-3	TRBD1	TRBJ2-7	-	TGTGCCAGAACGACAGGGGCGTCCTACGAGCAGTACTTC	CARTTGASYEQYF
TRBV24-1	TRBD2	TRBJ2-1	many	TGTGCCACCAGTGATCCGCTAGCGGTTCACTACAATGAGCAGTTCTTC	CATSDPLAVHYNEQFF
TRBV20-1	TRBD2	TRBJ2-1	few	TGCAGTGCTTACCGGACTAGCGGGAGAAGAAGTTCCTACAATGAGCAGTTCTTC	CSAYRTSGRRSSYNEQFF
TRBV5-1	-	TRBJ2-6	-	TGCGCCAGCAGCTTCAGCTACTCTGGGGCCAACGTCCTGACTTTC	CASSFSYSGANVLTF
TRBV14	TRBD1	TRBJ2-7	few	TGTGCCAGCAGCCAATGGACAGGGATGGGAGAGCAGTACTTC	CASSQWTGMGEQYF
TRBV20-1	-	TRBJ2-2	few	TGCAGTGCCTACGTGGCCGGTAACACCGGGGAGCTGTTTTTT	CSAYVAGNTGELFF
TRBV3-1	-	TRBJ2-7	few	TGTGCCAGCAGCCCCAGAGGCGGGGGCCCATCGATCTACGAGCAGTACTTC	CASSPRGGGPSIYEQYF
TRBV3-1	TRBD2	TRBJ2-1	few	TGTGCCAGCAGCCGGACTAGCGGGGGGCCCGTATTCTTC	CASSRTSGGPVFF
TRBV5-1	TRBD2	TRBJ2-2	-	TGCGCCAGCAGCATCGGGACTAGCGGTCCGGGGGAGCTGTTTTTT	CASSIGTSGPGELFF
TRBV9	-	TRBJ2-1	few	TGTGCCAGCAGTGCCTCGGTAGGGGGCAATGAGCAGTTCTTC	CASSASVGGNEQFF
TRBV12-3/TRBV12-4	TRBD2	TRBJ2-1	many	TGTGCCAGCAGTTTGACTAGCGGGCTTGGGAATGAGCAGTTCTTC	CASSLTSGLGNEQFF
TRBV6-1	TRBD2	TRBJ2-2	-	TGTGCCAGCAGTGGCTCAGCGGGGGCCTCCATCACCGGGGAGCTGTTTTTT	CASSGSAGASITGELFF